A single sample gave rise to the 26 T cell receptor beta chains below, sequenced in a study of shared clonotypes between healthy human individuals. Clones were sequenced by immunoSEQ multiplex PCR, and TCRdb holds only the in-frame ones, with some missing. The sample carries around 600,000 clones, 97% recorded once. Material for sequencing was naive CD4+ T cells sorted from blood. Described subset: CD45RA+ positively selected. These receptors came from a woman between 25 and 40 years old in good health.

This rearrangement joins TRBV11-2 to TRBJ2-5; 12 bases agree with TRBD2. Germline V gene data show CDR1 as SGHAT and CDR2 as FQNNGV. This CDR3 has 14 residues. V shed 6 bases and J 5 bases; nucleotides not matched to a gene: 4. The CDR3 DNA follows: TGTGCCAGCAGGTTGACTAGCGGGAGCGAGACCCAGTACTTC. Its protein product is CASRLTSGSETQYF.

The chain carries TRBV5-4 and TRBJ2-1; perhaps TRBD2 as D (7 bases). CDR3 length: 15 amino acids. Trimming left V 0 bases short and J 6 bases short, with 13 bases between. In germline, CDR1 is SGHNT, CDR2 YYREEE (reference sequence). The CDR3 region is CASSLVGGGGNEQFF. The CDR3, as DNA: TGTGCCAGCAGCTTGGTTGGGGGAGGGGGCAATGAGCAGTTCTTC.

This sequence joins TRBV21-1 and TRBJ2-7; the D call of TRBD2 is as the table states it, not checked on the DNA. TRBV21-1 is annotated as a pseudogene. The CDR3 is made up of 16 amino acids. The CDR3 region has the DNA TGTGCCAGCAGCAAAGTCTTGGACTTCCAGTCCTACGAGCAGTACTTC. This gives the protein CASSKVLDFQSYEQYF.

The chain is built from TRBV10-3 and TRBJ2-7, with TRBD2 matching over 13 bases. This CDR3 spans 16 amino acids. Germline CDR1 is ENHRY and CDR2 is SYGVKD. V lost 5 bases and J lost 0; bases outside the gene matches: 4. CDR3 sequence reads: CAISPRTSGSSYEQYF. CDR3 sequence (DNA): TGTGCCATCAGTCCCCGGACTAGCGGGAGCTCCTACGAGCAGTACTTC.

This sequence joins TRBV28 and TRBJ1-3; perhaps TRBD1 as D (6 bases). This CDR3 has 15 amino acids. Germline lookup yields CDR1 MDHEN and CDR2 SYDVKM. V gave up 2 bases and J gave up 1 base, with 9 bases separating them. The chain's CDR3 is CASSLQRGSGNTIYF. CDR3 nucleotides: TGTGCCAGCAGTTTACAAAGGGGGTCTGGAAACACCATATATTTT.

As regards this clone: A junction boundary mismatches the germline segment, possibly from a read error. The V gene is TRBV28, the J gene TRBJ2-1; 7 bases line up with TRBD1. CDR1 is MDHEN, CDR2 SYDVKM, per germline. This CDR3 spans 14 amino acids. As DNA, the CDR3 is TGTGCCAGCAGTTTCCATGGGACAGACCCAACCCCCGTCTTC. It encodes CASSFHGTDPTPVF.

The chain links TRBV7-2 to TRBJ1-5, with unresolved D. This CDR3 is 15 amino acids long. Germline loops: CDR1 SGHTA, CDR2 FQGNSA. Trimming pared 1 base from V and 3 bases from J, leaving 10 bases between. This CDR3 reads CASSLVSGNNQPQHF. The CDR3 DNA sequence: TGTGCCAGCAGCTTAGTATCAGGAAACAATCAGCCCCAGCATTTT.

The genes are TRBV5-4 and TRBJ2-5; a possible D gene is TRBD2 (6 bases). The CDR3 totals 18 residues. V was trimmed by 1 base and J by 4 bases, leaving 23 bases between them. Germline assignment: CDR1 SGHNT and CDR2 YYREEE (reference sequence). This chain's CDR3 is CASSLLGGSGLKGETQYF. The CDR3 nucleotides are TGTGCCAGCAGCTTGCTCGGGGGTAGCGGTCTAAAGGGAGAGACCCAGTACTTC.

This rearrangement joins TRBV11-2 to TRBJ2-3; D is ambiguous. Trimming cost V 2 bases and J 2 bases, with 8 bases left between them. This CDR3 has 14 amino acids. Germline V gene sequence: CDR1 SGHAT, CDR2 FQNNGV. CDR3 DNA: TGTGCCAGCAGCTTACCCTTCCTCACAGATACGCAGTATTTT. It specifies CASSLPFLTDTQYF.

J is TRBJ2-3 and V is TRBV28, with D unclear. The CDR3 loop spans 14 amino acids. Germline V lookup: CDR1 MDHEN, CDR2 SYDVKM. The germline V and J ends were trimmed by 10 bases and 2 bases, with 16 bases remaining between them. Written as DNA, the CDR3 is TGTGCCACCTCTCCCACGGCTTACACAGATACGCAGTATTTT. Protein sequence: CATSPTAYTDTQYF. The entire variable domain, with the rest obtained from reference TRBV28 and TRBJ2-3, is as follows: DVKVTQSSRYLVKRTGEKVFLECVQDMDHENMFWYRQDPGLGLRLIYFSYDVKMKEKGDIPEGYSVSREKKERFSLILESASTNQTSMYLCATSPTAYTDTQYFGPGTRLTVL.

The rearrangement uses TRBV7-8 and TRBJ1-4; a weak D match, TRBD1 (6 bases). Trimming shortened V by 6 bases and J by 4 bases, and 15 bases separated the two germline ends. There are 15 residues in the CDR3. Germline V gives CDR1 SGHVS, CDR2 FQNEAQ. In nucleotides, the CDR3 is TGTGCCAGCAGTTCCCGACAGGCAATTAATGAAAAACTGTTTTTT. Translating gives CASSSRQAINEKLFF.

The chain joins TRBV4-1 to TRBJ1-3; TRBD1 matches at 7 bases. There are 19 residues in the CDR3. Germline loops: CDR1 MGHRA, CDR2 YSYEKL. V lost 3 bases to trimming and J lost 0 bases; unmatched junction nucleotides: 14. The CDR3: CASSHPGWTGRDSGNTIYF. CDR3 sequence (DNA): TGCGCCAGCAGCCACCCGGGATGGACAGGCCGAGACTCTGGAAACACCATATATTTT.

The genes are TRBV5-1 and TRBJ2-5, with TRBD2 matching over 11 bases. CDR3 length: 15 amino acids. With 0 bases clipped from V and 5 bases from J, the junction kept 3 bases outside the gene matches. CDR1 SGHRS and CDR2 YFSETQ come from the germline V gene. The DNA for the CDR3 is TGCGCCAGCAGCTTGGTAGCGGGAGGGGCGGAGACCCAGTACTTC. Its protein product is CASSLVAGGAETQYF.

This chain joins TRBV6-1 and TRBJ1-2; the D gene is possibly TRBD1 (6 bases). V was pared by 2 bases and J by 6 bases, with 13 bases between. The CDR3 totals 14 residues. CDR1 MNHNS and CDR2 SASEGT come from the germline V gene. This chain's CDR3 is CASSESGTRDGYTF. CDR3 DNA: TGTGCCAGCAGTGAATCGGGGACAAGGGATGGCTACACCTTC.

The chain recombines TRBV14 with TRBJ1-2; D may be TRBD1 (6 bases). V was trimmed by 1 base and J by 0 bases, leaving 12 bases between them. CDR3 length equals 16 residues. Germline lookup yields CDR1 SGHDN and CDR2 FVKESK. CDR3 in amino acids: CASSQGTGLANYGYTF. The CDR3 DNA follows: TGTGCCAGCAGCCAAGGAACAGGGTTAGCTAACTATGGCTACACCTTC.

V gene TRBV27 combines with J gene TRBJ1-5; maybe TRBD1 (6 bases). V was shortened by 5 bases and J by 5 bases, with 16 bases between the two germline ends. The CDR3 consists of 15 residues. The germline gives CDR1 MNHEY, CDR2 SMNVEV (reference sequence). DNA of the CDR3: TGTGCCAGCAGTCCCCTTGGGACATTTTATCAGCCCCAGCATTTT. Residues: CASSPLGTFYQPQHF.

The CDR3 nucleotides read TGTGCCAGCTACAGCGGGAGGGAATCCTACGAGCAGTACTTC. Amino acids: CASYSGRESYEQYF. V is TRBV21-1 and J is TRBJ2-7; the DNA was not compared with TRBD2, the D call given in the table. TRBV21-1 is recorded as a pseudogene. The CDR3 totals 14 residues.

The J gene is TRBJ2-6, the V gene TRBV9; D not resolved. V gave up 0 bases and J gave up 0 bases, with 10 bases separating them. There are 17 residues in the CDR3. The germline CDR1 and CDR2 sequences are SGDLS and YYNGEE. The CDR3, as DNA: TGTGCCAGCAGCGTAGAGGGAACTCGCTCTGGGGCCAACGTCCTGACTTTC. Translated: CASSVEGTRSGANVLTF.

The rearrangement uses TRBV18 and TRBJ2-7; 12 nucleotides match TRBD1. Trimming cost V 8 bases and J 6 bases; bases outside gene matches: 17. The CDR3 runs 17 residues. Per germline, CDR1 KGHSH and CDR2 LQKENI. The CDR3 sequence is CASTHGYPGQGAIEQYF. CDR3 bases: TGTGCCAGCACCCACGGGTATCCGGGACAGGGGGCCATCGAGCAGTACTTC.

This rearrangement joins TRBV6-5 to TRBJ1-1, with TRBD1 matching 8 bases. CDR1 is MNHEY and CDR2 is SVGAGI in the germline V gene. Trimming at V came to 2 bases and at J to 7 bases, leaving 3 bases not matched to a gene. The CDR3 contains 13 residues. CDR3 nucleotide sequence: TGTGCCAGCAGTTACCGGACAGGGTTTGAAGCTTTCTTT. Its translation: CASSYRTGFEAFF.

The chain combines TRBV13 with TRBJ2-7; 12 bases are shared with TRBD1. J gave up 7 bases and V 0 bases, and 7 bases lay outside the gene matches. Germline V gives CDR1 PRHDT, CDR2 FYEKMQ (reference sequence). This CDR3 has 16 amino acids. CDR3: CASSLGGTGGMWEQYF. CDR3 nucleotides: TGTGCCAGCAGCTTAGGAGGGACAGGGGGCATGTGGGAGCAGTACTTC.

This rearrangement joins TRBV28 to TRBJ1-1; D remains unclear. V dropped 7 bases and J dropped 4 bases, with 13 bases sitting between them. Per germline, CDR1 MDHEN and CDR2 SYDVKM. The CDR3 length is 13 residues. CDR3 amino acids: CASTGSVGTEAFF. In nucleotides, the CDR3 is TGTGCCAGCACGGGCAGCGTAGGCACTGAAGCTTTCTTT.

J is TRBJ2-3 and V is TRBV27; 9 bases are shared with TRBD1. The CDR3 runs to 17 residues. The V gene's germline CDR1 is MNHEY and CDR2 SMNVEV (reference sequence). With V trimmed by 2 bases and J by 4 bases, 10 bases remained unmatched. This chain's CDR3 is CASSLTGTGMRPDTQYF. DNA of the CDR3: TGTGCCAGCAGTTTAACCGGGACAGGGATGCGGCCAGATACGCAGTATTTT.

Note on this clone: Within the sample, other DNA sequences also encode this same CDR3. The chain employs TRBV4-1 and TRBJ2-5; a possible D gene is TRBD1 (6 bases). Between the trimmed V and J ends, which lost 2 bases and 1 base, there was a span of 8 bases. Germline CDR1 MGHRA, CDR2 YSYEKL. CDR3 length equals 14 residues. The CDR3, as DNA: TGCGCCAGCAGCCAAACAGGGCTCCAAGAGACCCAGTACTTC. Its protein is CASSQTGLQETQYF.

The V and J genes are TRBV7-9 and TRBJ2-2; the D is unclear. V shed 1 base and J shed 5 bases, with 11 bases lying between them. This CDR3 region has 15 residues. The V gene's germline CDR1 is SEHNR and CDR2 FQNEAQ (reference sequence). The chain's CDR3 is CASSLEGMRTGELFF. CDR3 sequence (DNA): TGTGCCAGCAGCTTAGAAGGGATGCGGACCGGGGAGCTGTTTTTT.

The chain links TRBV5-1 to TRBJ2-7, with TRBD2 matching over 15 bases. The germline V gene encodes CDR1 SGHRS and CDR2 YFSETQ. Trimming removed 0 bases from V and 1 base from J; junction bases left unmatched: 2. CDR3 length: 17 residues. CDR3 in amino acids: CASSLVGLAGGSYEQYF. The CDR3 DNA is TGCGCCAGCAGCTTGGTGGGACTAGCGGGAGGTTCCTACGAGCAGTACTTC.